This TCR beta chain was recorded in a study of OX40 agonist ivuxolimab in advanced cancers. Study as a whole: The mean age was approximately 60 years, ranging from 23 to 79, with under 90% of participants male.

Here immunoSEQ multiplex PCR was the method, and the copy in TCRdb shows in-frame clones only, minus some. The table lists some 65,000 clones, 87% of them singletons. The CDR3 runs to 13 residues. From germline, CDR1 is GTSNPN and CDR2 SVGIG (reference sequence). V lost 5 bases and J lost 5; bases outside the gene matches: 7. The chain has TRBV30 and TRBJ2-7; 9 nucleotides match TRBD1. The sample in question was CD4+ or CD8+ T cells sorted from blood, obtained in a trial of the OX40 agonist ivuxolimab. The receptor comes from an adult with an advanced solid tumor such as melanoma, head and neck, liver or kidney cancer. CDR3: CAWGTGIGNEQYF. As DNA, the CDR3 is TGTGCCTGGGGGACAGGGATAGGGAACGAGCAGTACTTC.